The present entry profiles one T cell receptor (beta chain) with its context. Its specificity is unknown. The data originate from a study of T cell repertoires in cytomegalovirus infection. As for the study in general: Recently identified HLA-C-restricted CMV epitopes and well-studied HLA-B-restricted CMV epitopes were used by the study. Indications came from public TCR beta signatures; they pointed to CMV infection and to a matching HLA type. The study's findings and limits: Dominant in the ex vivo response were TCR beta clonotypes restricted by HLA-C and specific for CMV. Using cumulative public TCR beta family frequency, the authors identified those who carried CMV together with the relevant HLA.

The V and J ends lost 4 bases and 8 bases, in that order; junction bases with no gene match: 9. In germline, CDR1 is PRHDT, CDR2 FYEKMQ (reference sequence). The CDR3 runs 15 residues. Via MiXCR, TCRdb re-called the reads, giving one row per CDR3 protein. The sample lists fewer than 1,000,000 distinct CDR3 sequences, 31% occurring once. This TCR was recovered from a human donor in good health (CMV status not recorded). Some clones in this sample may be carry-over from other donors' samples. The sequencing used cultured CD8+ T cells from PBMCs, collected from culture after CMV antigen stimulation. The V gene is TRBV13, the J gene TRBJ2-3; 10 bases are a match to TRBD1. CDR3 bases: TGTGCCAGCAGCTCCCCGGGACAGGGGACGGGTACGCAGTATTTT. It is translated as CASSSPGQGTGTQYF.